These 7 T cell receptor beta chains share one sample of origin, sequenced in a study of naive and memory T cell subsets. These receptors lack a known antigen. Both TRBC1 and TRBC2 were covered by a beta constant-region primer of two equimolar oligonucleotides. Nested alpha and beta constant-region primers with the SP2 primer drove four PCR rounds on ligated cDNA. TCRdb reanalysed the UMI-ligation and nested PCR reads using MiXCR and keeps one entry per CDR3 protein. The repertoire holds some 82,000 distinct CDR3 sequences, with over 9% as singletons. Notes on the study in general: A few larger clonotypes appeared in naive repertoires, especially CD8, possibly memory cells re-expressing CD45RA.

The sequenced sample was naive CD4+ T cells from blood. The receptors shown here come from a human donor in good health.

This clonotype occurred a few times. The rearrangement uses TRBV18 and TRBJ1-5; D unclear. Trimming stripped 2 bases from V and 3 bases from J, with 11 bases between. This CDR3 has 15 residues. Per germline, CDR1 KGHSH and CDR2 LQKENI. CDR3 residues: CASSPEQPPNQPQHF. The DNA of the CDR3 is TGTGCCAGCTCACCAGAACAGCCCCCCAATCAGCCCCAGCATTTT.

CDR3: CASSYRQDNSPLHF. CDR3 nucleotides: TGTGCCAGCAGTTATCGACAGGATAATTCACCCCTCCACTTT. The rearrangement uses TRBV6-6 and TRBJ1-6, with D possibly TRBD1 on 6 matching bases. This CDR3 has 14 residues. The germline gives CDR1 MNHNY, CDR2 SVGAGI (reference sequence). V was pared by 3 bases and J by 5 bases, with 8 bases between.

This clonotype showed up many times. The chain uses TRBV6-1 and TRBJ2-3; D is ambiguous. Trimming took 0 bases from V and 1 from J, leaving 8 bases between them. Per germline, CDR1 MNHNS and CDR2 SASEGT. The CDR3 contains 15 residues. CDR3 amino acids: CASSEAWSRTDTQYF. The CDR3 DNA follows: TGTGCCAGCAGTGAAGCGTGGTCTCGCACAGATACGCAGTATTTT.

This clonotype showed up just once. This chain joins TRBV5-4 and TRBJ2-1; TRBD2 aligns across 9 bases. Per germline, CDR1 SGHNT and CDR2 YYREEE (reference sequence). The J segment lost 9 bases and the V segment lost 2 bases, leaving 9 bases of the junction unmatched. The CDR3 runs 15 residues. This CDR3 is CASSLWAGGPGEQFF. Written as DNA, the CDR3 is TGTGCCAGCAGCTTATGGGCGGGAGGGCCCGGTGAGCAGTTCTTC.

This clonotype was detected ten times or more. The chain joins TRBV9 to TRBJ2-1; 7 bases agree with TRBD1. CDR1 is SGDLS, CDR2 YYNGEE, per germline. This CDR3 contains 14 residues. Trimming at V came to 0 bases and at J to 12 bases, leaving 9 bases not matched to a gene. DNA for the CDR3: TGTGCCAGCAGCGTAGCTGAGGGGGCGATAGGGCAGTTCTTC. Amino acids: CASSVAEGAIGQFF.

This clonotype was recorded a few times. The J gene is TRBJ2-5, the V gene TRBV6-2 or TRBV6-3; D unclear. The CDR3 spans 14 residues. CDR1 and CDR2 from the germline V gene are MNHEY and SVGEGT. V was shortened by 2 bases and J by 5 bases, with 12 bases between the two germline ends. Here the CDR3 DNA reads TGTGCCAGCAGTTACCCGCTGAGTTGGGAGACCCAGTACTTC. Its translation: CASSYPLSWETQYF.

This rearrangement joins TRBV28 to TRBJ2-4; tentatively, D is TRBD2 (7 bases). CDR3 length: 13 residues. Trimming removed 8 bases at V and 9 bases at J, with 17 bases between. Germline V gives CDR1 MDHEN, CDR2 SYDVKM. The CDR3 is CASLGGGLVIQYF. The CDR3 DNA is TGTGCCAGCCTAGGGGGGGGGCTGGTCATTCAGTACTTC. Full variable domain (rest looked up from reference TRBV28 and TRBJ2-4): DVKVTQSSRYLVKRTGEKVFLECVQDMDHENMFWYRQDPGLGLRLIYFSYDVKMKEKGDIPEGYSVSREKKERFSLILESASTNQTSMYLCASLGGGLVIQYFGAGTRLSVL.